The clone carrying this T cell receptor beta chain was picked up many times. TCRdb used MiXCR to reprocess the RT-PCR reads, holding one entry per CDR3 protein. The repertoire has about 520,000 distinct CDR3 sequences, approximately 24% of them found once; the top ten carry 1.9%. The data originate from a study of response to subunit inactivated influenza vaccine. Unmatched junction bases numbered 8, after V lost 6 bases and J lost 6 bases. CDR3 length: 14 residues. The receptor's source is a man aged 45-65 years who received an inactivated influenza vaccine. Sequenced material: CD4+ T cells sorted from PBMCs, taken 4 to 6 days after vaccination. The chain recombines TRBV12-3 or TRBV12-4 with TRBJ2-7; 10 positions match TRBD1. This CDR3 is CASSRTGGGREQYF. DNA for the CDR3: TGTGCCAGCAGCAGGACAGGGGGTGGCCGCGAGCAGTACTTC.